This paragraph covers one T cell receptor (beta chain) sequence. Its matching antigen is unknown. This record belongs to a study of T cells in Graves' hyperthyroidism and ophthalmopathy. Study results and caveats: Peripheral blood also featured most of the thyroid clonotypes expanded above 0.001.

Diagnoses were established using clinical symptoms, serum thyroxine and TRAb, thyroid ultrasound and orbital computed tomography. The source material, RNA transcripts, was used to amplify TCR beta CDR3 regions. Using the HTBI primer set, a first-round RT-PCR was run on the TCR CDR3. MiXCR was run by TCRdb on the multiplex PCR reads, yielding one entry per CDR3 protein. The sample has around 580,000 distinct CDR3 sequences; just over 45% are singletons. Sequencing was performed on peripheral blood or thyroid tissue (not recorded which). The receptor comes from a woman aged 18-29 years with Graves' hyperthyroidism.

The CDR3 DNA reads as TGTGCCAGCACCAACTGGGGGCTAGCGGGACCAGAGACCCAGTACTTC. Its protein is CASTNWGLAGPETQYF. The rearrangement joins TRBV12-3 or TRBV12-4 to TRBJ2-5; 9 bases are shared with TRBD2. The V segment lost 7 bases and the J segment 4 bases; nucleotides outside the gene matches: 13. This CDR3 region has 16 residues.